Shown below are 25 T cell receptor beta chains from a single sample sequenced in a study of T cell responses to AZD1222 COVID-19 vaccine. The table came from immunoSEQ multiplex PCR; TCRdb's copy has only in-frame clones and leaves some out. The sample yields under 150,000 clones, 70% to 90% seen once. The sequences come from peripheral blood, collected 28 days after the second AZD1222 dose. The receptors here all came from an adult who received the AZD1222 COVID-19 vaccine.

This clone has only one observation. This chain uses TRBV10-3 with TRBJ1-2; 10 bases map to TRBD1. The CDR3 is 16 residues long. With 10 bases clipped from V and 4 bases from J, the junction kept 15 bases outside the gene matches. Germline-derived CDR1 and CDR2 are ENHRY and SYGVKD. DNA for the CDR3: TGTGCCACCGAGATAGGGACAGGGGCAGTCGGCTATGGCTACACCTTC. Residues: CATEIGTGAVGYGYTF.

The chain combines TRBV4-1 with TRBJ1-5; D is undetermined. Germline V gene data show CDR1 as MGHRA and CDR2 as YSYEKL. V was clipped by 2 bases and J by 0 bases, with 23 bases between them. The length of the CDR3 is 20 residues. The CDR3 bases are TGCGCCAGCAGCCAACTAAATACGAGGGAGCAAGCTTATAGCAATCAGCCCCAGCATTTT. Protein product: CASSQLNTREQAYSNQPQHF.

The CDR3 region is CASSLGEATSGNTIYF. Written as DNA, the CDR3 is TGTGCCAGCAGCTTAGGGGAGGCGACCTCTGGAAACACCATATATTTT. V usage is TRBV7-6 and J usage is TRBJ1-3; D is ambiguous. The V end lost 1 base, the J end lost 0 bases, and 10 bases lay between the germline ends. Germline V lookup: CDR1 SGHVS, CDR2 FNYEAQ. The CDR3 totals 16 residues.

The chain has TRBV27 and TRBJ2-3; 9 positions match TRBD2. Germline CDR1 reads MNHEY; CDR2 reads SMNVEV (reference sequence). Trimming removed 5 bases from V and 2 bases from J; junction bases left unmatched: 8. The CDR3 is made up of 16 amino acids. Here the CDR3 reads CASSQSSGGLTDTQYF. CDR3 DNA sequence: TGTGCCAGCAGTCAGTCAAGCGGGGGGCTCACAGATACGCAGTATTTT.

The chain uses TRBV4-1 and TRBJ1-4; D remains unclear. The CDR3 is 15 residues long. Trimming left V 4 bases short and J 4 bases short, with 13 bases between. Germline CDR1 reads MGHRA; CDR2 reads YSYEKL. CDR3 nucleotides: TGCGCCAGCAGCCCGCGGACGGGCCTTAATGAAAAACTGTTTTTT. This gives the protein CASSPRTGLNEKLFF.

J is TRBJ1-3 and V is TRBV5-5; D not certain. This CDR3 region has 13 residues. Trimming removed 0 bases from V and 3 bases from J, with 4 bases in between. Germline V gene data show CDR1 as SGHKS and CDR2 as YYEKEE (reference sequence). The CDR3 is CASSLEGGNTIYF. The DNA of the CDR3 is TGTGCCAGCAGCTTGGAGGGTGGAAACACCATATATTTT.

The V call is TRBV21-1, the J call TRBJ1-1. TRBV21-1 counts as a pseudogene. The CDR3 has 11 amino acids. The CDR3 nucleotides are TGTGCCAGCAGCCTCCGTTATTCGGCTTTCTTT. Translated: CASSLRYSAFF.

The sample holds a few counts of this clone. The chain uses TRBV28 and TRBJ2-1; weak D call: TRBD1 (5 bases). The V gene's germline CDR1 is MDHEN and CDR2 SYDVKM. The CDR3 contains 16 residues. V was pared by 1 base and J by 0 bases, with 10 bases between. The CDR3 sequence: CASSLSGSHSYNEQFF. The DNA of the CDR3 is TGTGCCAGCAGTTTATCAGGGTCTCACTCCTACAATGAGCAGTTCTTC.

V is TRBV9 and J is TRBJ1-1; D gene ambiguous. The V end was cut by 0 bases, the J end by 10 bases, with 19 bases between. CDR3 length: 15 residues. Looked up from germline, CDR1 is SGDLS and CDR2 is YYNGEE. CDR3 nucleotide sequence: TGTGCCAGCAGCGTAGCTCGGAATCGAGCGACCGCAGCTTTCTTT. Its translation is CASSVARNRATAAFF.

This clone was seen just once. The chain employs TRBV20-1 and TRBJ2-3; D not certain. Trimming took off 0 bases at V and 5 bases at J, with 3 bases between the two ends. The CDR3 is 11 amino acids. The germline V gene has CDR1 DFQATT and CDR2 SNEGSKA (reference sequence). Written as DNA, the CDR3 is TGCAGTGCTAGAGAGAGAGATACGCAGTATTTT. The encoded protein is CSARERDTQYF.

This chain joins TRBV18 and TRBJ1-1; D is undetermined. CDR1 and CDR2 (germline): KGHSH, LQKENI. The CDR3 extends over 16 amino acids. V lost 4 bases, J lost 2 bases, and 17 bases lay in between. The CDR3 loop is CASSRSQTRVNTEAFF. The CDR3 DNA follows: TGTGCCAGCTCACGCTCGCAAACTAGGGTCAACACTGAAGCTTTCTTT.

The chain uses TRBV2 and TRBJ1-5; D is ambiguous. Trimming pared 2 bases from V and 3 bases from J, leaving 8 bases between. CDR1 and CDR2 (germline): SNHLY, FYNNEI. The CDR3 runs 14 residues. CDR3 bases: TGTGCCAGCAGTGAAAGGCTGCCCAATCAGCCCCAGCATTTT. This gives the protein CASSERLPNQPQHF.

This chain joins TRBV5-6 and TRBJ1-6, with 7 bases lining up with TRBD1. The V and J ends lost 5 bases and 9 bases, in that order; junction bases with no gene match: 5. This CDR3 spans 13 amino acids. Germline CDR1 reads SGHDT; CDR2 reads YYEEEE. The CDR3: CASRTGVASPLHF. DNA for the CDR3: TGTGCCAGCAGAACAGGGGTCGCTTCACCCCTCCACTTT. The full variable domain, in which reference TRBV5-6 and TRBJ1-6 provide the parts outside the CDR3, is DAGVTQSPTHLIKTRGQQVTLRCSPKSGHDTVSWYQQALGQGPQFIFQYYEEEERQRGNFPDRFSGHQFPNYSSELNVNALLLGDSALYLCASRTGVASPLHFGNGTRLTVT.

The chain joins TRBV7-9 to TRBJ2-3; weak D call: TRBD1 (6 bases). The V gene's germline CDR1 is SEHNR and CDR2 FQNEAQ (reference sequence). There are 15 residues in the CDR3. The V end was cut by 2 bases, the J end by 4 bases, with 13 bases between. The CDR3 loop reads CASSLQGTSADTQYF. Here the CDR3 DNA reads TGTGCCAGCAGCTTACAGGGGACGTCTGCAGATACGCAGTATTTT.

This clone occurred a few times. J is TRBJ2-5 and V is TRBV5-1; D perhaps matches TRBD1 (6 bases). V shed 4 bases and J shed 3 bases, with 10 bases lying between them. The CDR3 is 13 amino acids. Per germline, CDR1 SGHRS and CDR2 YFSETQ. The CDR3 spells CASSIQGKETQYF. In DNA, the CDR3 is TGCGCCAGCAGCATCCAGGGGAAAGAGACCCAGTACTTC.

The DNA of the CDR3 is TGTGCCACCATGGGGGGACAGGGGTCCTTTTGGGGCAATCAGCCCCAGCATTTT. Amino acid sequence: CATMGGQGSFWGNQPQHF. V gene TRBV21-1 combines with J gene TRBJ1-5; TRBD1 reflects the table's D call only, with no check against the DNA. TRBV21-1 corresponds to a pseudogene. The CDR3 spans 18 residues.

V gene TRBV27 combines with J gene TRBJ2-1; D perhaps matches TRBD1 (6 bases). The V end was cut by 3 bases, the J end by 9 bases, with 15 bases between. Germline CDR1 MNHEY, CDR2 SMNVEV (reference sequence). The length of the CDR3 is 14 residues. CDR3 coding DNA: TGTGCCAGCAGTTTGGGTGGACAGACATCTGAGCAGTTCTTC. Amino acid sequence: CASSLGGQTSEQFF.

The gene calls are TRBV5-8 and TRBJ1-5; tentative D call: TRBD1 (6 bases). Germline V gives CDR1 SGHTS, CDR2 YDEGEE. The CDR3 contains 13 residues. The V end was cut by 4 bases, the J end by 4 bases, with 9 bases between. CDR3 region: CASSPGENQPQHF. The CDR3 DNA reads TGTGCCAGCAGCCCAGGGGAGAATCAGCCCCAGCATTTT. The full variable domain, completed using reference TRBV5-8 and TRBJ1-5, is EAGVTQSPTHLIKTRGQQATLRCSPISGHTSVYWYQQALGLGLQFLLWYDEGEERNRGNFPPRFSGRQFPNYSSELNVNALELEDSALYLCASSPGENQPQHFGDGTRLSIL.

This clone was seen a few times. The chain's CDR3 is CASSLQGVSGELFF. As DNA, the CDR3 is TGTGCCAGCAGTTTACAGGGTGTTTCCGGGGAGCTGTTTTTT. The rearrangement links TRBV27 to TRBJ2-2, with a possible D match to TRBD1 (5 bases). Deletions cut 2 bases from V and 6 bases from J, with 10 bases between. This CDR3 spans 14 amino acids. Germline V gene lookup returns CDR1 MNHEY and CDR2 SMNVEV (reference sequence).

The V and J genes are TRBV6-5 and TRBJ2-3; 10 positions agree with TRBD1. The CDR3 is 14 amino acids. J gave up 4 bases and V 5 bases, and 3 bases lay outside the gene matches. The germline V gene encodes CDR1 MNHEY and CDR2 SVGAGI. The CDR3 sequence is CASSRQGAPDTQYF. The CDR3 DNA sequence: TGTGCCAGCAGTCGACAGGGGGCCCCAGATACGCAGTATTTT.

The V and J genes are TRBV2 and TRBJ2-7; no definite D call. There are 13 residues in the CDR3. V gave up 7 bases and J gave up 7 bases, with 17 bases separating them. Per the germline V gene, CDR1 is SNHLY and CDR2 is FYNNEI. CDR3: CASTGYRTEEQYF. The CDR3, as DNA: TGTGCCAGCACCGGGTACAGAACGGAAGAGCAGTACTTC. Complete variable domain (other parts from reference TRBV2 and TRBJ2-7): EPEVTQTPSHQVTQMGQEVILRCVPISNHLYFYWYRQILGQKVEFLVSFYNNEISEKSEIFDDQFSVERPDGSNFTLKIRSTKLEDSAMYFCASTGYRTEEQYFGPGTRLTVT.

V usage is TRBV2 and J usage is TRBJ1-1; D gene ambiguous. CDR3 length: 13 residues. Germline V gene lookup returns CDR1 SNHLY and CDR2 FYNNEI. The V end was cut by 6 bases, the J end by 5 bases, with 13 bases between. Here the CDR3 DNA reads TGTGCCAGCAGGGTCGAGGTTTGGACTGAAGCTTTCTTT. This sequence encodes CASRVEVWTEAFF.

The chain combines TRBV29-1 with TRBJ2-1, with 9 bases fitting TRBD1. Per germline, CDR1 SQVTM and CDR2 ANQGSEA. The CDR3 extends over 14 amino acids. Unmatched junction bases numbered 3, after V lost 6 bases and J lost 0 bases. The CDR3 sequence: CSVGQGDSYNEQFF. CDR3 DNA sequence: TGCAGCGTGGGACAGGGTGACTCCTACAATGAGCAGTTCTTC.

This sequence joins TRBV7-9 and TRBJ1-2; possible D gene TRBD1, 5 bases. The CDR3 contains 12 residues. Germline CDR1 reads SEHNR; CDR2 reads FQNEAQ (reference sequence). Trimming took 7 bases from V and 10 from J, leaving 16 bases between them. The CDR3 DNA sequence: TGTGCCAGCACTCACCAGGAGGGGCACTACACCTTC. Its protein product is CASTHQEGHYTF.

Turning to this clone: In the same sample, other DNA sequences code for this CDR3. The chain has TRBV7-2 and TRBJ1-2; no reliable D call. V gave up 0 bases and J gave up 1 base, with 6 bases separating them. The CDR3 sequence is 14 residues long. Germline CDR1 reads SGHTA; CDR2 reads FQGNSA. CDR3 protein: CASSLAGSNYGYTF. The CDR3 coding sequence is TGTGCCAGCAGCTTAGCGGGCAGTAACTATGGCTACACCTTC.